This T cell receptor beta chain was profiled in a study of identical twins (dated by TCRdb to the mid-2010s). Some background on the complete study: To test whether fetal clonotypes persist, this study deep-sequenced TCR alpha and beta repertoires from monozygotic twins, from unrelated adults of various ages, and from cord blood. To rule out contamination, replicate twin experiments were performed at different times with different library preparation protocols.

The study at large found these results: Fewer insertions were carried by abundant cord blood beta clonotypes; a weaker similar trend was observed in young adult naive repertoires, while no such trend was observed in memory repertoires. In monozygotic twins, out-of-frame TCR alpha sharing was systematically underestimated by recombination models, although the models agreed with sharing between unrelated individuals. Compared with coincidental sharing between unrelated individuals, out-of-frame TCR alpha sequences shared between twins had an excess of sequences with low generation probability. Zero-insertion analyses could be partly confounded by invariant T cells such as MAIT and iNKT, although diverse VJ usage argued against such confounding for most clonotypes. Because the same donors could not be followed over many years, conclusions were based on cross-sectional statistical analysis. In beta out-of-frame sequences, excess twin sharing was weaker, because having fewer shared sequences lowered the signal-to-noise ratio.

There are a few counts of this clonotype. Its antigen target is currently unknown. No quality values exist for individual bases; no much larger clone is one base distant. Preparation of the library involved 5' RACE. Reads for this sample came from an Illumina HiSeq 2000. A universal primer binding site was introduced by template switching, and a unique molecular identifier was present in the final cDNA, enabling accurate counting of TCR cDNA molecules. Specific primers in the conserved constant-segment region were used to synthesize first-strand cDNA for TCR alpha and beta chains. To control for contamination, every cDNA library carried two barcodes: a SMART-Mk sample barcode plus Illumina barcodes. TruSeq adapter sequences and Illumina sample barcodes were added in two successive PCR steps. The TCR alpha and beta cDNA libraries were sequenced on the Illumina HiSeq platform using custom primers. Per the authors' processing: MiGEC was used to process raw reads and extract unique molecular identifiers, and MiXCR was used to find CDR3 positions. Recombination models were inferred per individual with the repgenHMM and IGoR tools using an EM algorithm. Shared clonotype analysis was performed with the tcR package in R, normalizing sharing by the product of cloneset sizes. Out-of-frame nonproductive sequences were analyzed to study raw recombination free of thymic and clonal selection effects. The public reads were quality trimmed at Q25 with fastp and then assembled into clones with MiXCR by TCRdb, keeping productive beta chains. Rows merge per CDR3 protein into single entries with the most common DNA and genes. TCRdb assigned the V and J calls; the authors' analysis was not used. Here the sample has roughly 1,500,000 distinct CDR3 sequences; about 32% occur a single time. Clones ranked in the top ten supply roughly 0.3% of the sample.

Every donor in the study was a healthy Caucasian. The TCR comes from a newborn girl in good health. Sequenced input: cord blood.

This receptor has the CDR3 CASSLDHTGQLNYNEQFF. The sequence in DNA is TGTGCCAGCAGTTTAGATCATACAGGGCAGTTGAACTACAATGAGCAGTTCTTC. In this chain, TRBV28 is recombined with TRBJ2-1, and possibly TRBD1, on 6 matching bases. Taken from the germline V gene, the CDR1 and CDR2 loops are MDHEN and SYDVKM. A distance of 20 bases separates the germline ends of V and J, which lose 2 bases and 3 bases respectively. From cysteine to phenylalanine, the CDR3 is 18 amino acids long. The DNA shown is the 54-base CDR3, in frame from base 1.